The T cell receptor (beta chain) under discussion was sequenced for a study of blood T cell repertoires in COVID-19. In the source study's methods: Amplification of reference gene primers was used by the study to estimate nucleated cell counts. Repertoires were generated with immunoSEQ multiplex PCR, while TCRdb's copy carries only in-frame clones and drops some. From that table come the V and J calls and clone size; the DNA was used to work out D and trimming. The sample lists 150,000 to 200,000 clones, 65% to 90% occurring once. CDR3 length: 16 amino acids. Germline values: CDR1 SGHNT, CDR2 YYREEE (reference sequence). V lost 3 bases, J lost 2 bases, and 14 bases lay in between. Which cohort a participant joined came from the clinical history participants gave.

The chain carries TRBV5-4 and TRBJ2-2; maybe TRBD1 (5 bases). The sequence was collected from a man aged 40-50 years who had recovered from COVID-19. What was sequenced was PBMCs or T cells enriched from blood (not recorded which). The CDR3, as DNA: TGTGCCAGCAGCTCCCGGACAAGACTTAACACCGGGGAGCTGTTTTTT. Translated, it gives CASSSRTRLNTGELFF.